This is a list of T cell receptor beta chains from one sample in a study of OX40 agonist ivuxolimab in advanced cancers. Sequencing used immunoSEQ multiplex PCR; TCRdb keeps in-frame clones, though not all of them. The sample has roughly 45,000 clones; around 87% are singletons. The sequences come from CD4+ or CD8+ T cells sorted from blood, collected in a trial of the OX40 agonist ivuxolimab. These receptors originate from an adult with an advanced solid tumor such as melanoma, head and neck, liver or kidney cancer. The CDR3 runs from the conserved cysteine through the conserved F or W. The order of the fields is CDR3 protein, CDR3 DNA, clone size, D gene, V gene, J gene. D genes are given only for firm matches. Clone size is stated in some rows and not others, as once, few, many or a class when expanded.

CAWVNQGNYGYIF	TGTGCCTGGGTGAATCAGGGGAACTATGGCTACATCTTC	NA	NA	TRBV30	TRBJ1-2
CASSPQGGLTTNEKLFF	TGTGCCAGCAGCCCACAGGGGGGACTAACAACTAATGAAAAACTGTTTTTT	few	TRBD1	TRBV7-9	TRBJ1-4
CASSPGTAYNEQFF	TGTGCCAGCTCACCAGGTACGGCCTACAATGAGCAGTTCTTC	NA	NA	TRBV18	TRBJ2-1
CASSLGLAGYQETQYF	TGCGCCAGCAGCTTGGGACTAGCGGGGTACCAAGAGACCCAGTACTTC	NA	TRBD2	TRBV5-1	TRBJ2-5
CSVRWRGGTDTQYF	TGCAGCGTTCGGTGGCGGGGGGGCACAGATACGCAGTATTTT	NA	TRBD2	TRBV29-1	TRBJ2-3
CATSTRDQLYNEQFF	TGTGCCACCAGCACCCGGGACCAACTCTACAATGAGCAGTTCTTC	NA	NA	TRBV15	TRBJ2-1
CAIEDRGIDQPQHF	TGTGCCATAGAGGACAGGGGGATCGATCAGCCCCAGCATTTT	NA	TRBD1	TRBV28	TRBJ1-5
CASSQQGISGNTIYF	TGTGCCAGCAGCCAACAGGGAATCTCTGGAAACACCATATATTTT	NA	NA	TRBV7-2	TRBJ1-3
CASSEWDRDPAFF	TGTGCCAGCAGTGAATGGGACAGGGACCCCGCTTTCTTT	NA	TRBD1	TRBV6-1	TRBJ1-1
CASTMGGTGRQPQHF	TGTGCCAGCACCATGGGGGGGACAGGGCGTCAGCCCCAGCATTTT	NA	TRBD1	TRBV28	TRBJ1-5